This T cell receptor (beta chain) comes out of a study of blood T cells in healthy people across ages. Study-level findings and limits: When one million T cells were used, diversity estimates were thought to be underestimates. The long-lived group displayed more naive CD4+ cells, plus higher diversity, than the aged donors did. CMV status of donors was unknown, possibly confounding expanded clonotype changes.

Primed by a sample-barcoded 5' primer and a J-beta primer mix, a second PCR proceeded for about 6 to 11 cycles. TCRdb fed the 5' RACE reads into MiXCR, producing one record per CDR3 protein. The repertoire has 600,000 or so distinct CDR3 sequences, 21% of them found once; the top ten carry approximately 3.7%. This clonotype has more than one count but fewer than ten. Its target is unknown. Isolated per sample were at least 6 million PBMCs. CDR3 length equals 19 residues. V shed 4 bases and J 6 bases; nucleotides not matched to a gene: 20. Germline CDR1 is SEHNR and CDR2 is FQNEAQ (reference sequence). This receptor was obtained from a man between 65 and 85 years old in good health. The chain combines TRBV7-9 with TRBJ2-3; 9 bases are a match to TRBD2. Sequencing used blood. The CDR3 DNA reads TGTGCCAGCAGCTATTTTTCCGGGACTAGCACCTCCCAGCGGGATACGCAGTATTTT. This codes for CASSYFSGTSTSQRDTQYF.